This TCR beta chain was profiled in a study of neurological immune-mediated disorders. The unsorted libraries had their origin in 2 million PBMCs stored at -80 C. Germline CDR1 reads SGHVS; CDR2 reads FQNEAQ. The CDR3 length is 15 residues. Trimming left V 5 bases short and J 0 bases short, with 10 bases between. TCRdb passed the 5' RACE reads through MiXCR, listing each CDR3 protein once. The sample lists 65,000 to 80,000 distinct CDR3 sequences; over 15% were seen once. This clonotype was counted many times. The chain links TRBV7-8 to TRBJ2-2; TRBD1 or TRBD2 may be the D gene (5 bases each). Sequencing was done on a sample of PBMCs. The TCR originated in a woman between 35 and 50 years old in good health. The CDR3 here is CASSPSGPNTGELFF. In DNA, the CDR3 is TGTGCCAGCAGCCCCTCGGGACCGAACACCGGGGAGCTGTTTTTT.